What follows are 5 T cell receptor beta chains derived from one specimen sequenced in a study of blood T cell repertoires in COVID-19 (dated by TCRdb to 2020 to 2021). Libraries were constructed by the immunoSEQ multiplex PCR assay. As stored in TCRdb, this immuneACCESS dataset retains in-frame rearrangements with V and J assigned. A fraction of the clones does not appear; measured against another copy, unresolved V genes explain less than half of the discrepancy, and the remainder lacks a known reason. Here the sample has 75,000 or so clones; around 83% occur a single time. The top ten clones comprise about a third of the sample. Sequencing was carried out using peripheral blood. The source is a woman in her 70s with acute or convalescent COVID-19.

This chain connects TRBV6-1 to TRBJ2-7, with 7 bases that match TRBD1. CDR1 and CDR2 (germline): MNHNS, SASEGT. V was clipped by 1 base and J by 6 bases; unmatched bases: 3. There are 13 residues in the CDR3. The CDR3 DNA is TGTGCCAGCAGTGAAGTTAGGGGGCTCGAGCAGTACTTC. This codes for CASSEVRGLEQYF.

The chain joins TRBV7-9 to TRBJ1-2; TRBD1 matches at 10 bases. The CDR3 is 17 residues long. In germline, CDR1 is SEHNR, CDR2 FQNEAQ (reference sequence). J was trimmed by 5 bases and V by 0 bases; bases with no gene match: 9. CDR3 DNA: TGTGCCAGCAGCTTAGCGCGGGGGACAGGGGCCGAGTATGGCTACACCTTC. Protein: CASSLARGTGAEYGYTF.

This sequence joins TRBV5-6 and TRBJ1-1; tentative D call: TRBD1 (5 bases). Germline V lookup: CDR1 SGHDT, CDR2 YYEEEE. V lost 0 bases, J lost 8 bases, and 20 bases lay in between. The CDR3 runs to 16 residues. The CDR3 protein is CASSLGGVLIGGEAFF. CDR3 in DNA: TGTGCCAGCAGCTTGGGAGGAGTGCTGATTGGGGGGGAAGCTTTCTTT.

This chain links TRBV10-1 with TRBJ2-7, with 10 bases identical to TRBD2. Germline V lookup: CDR1 WNHNN, CDR2 SYGVQD (reference sequence). V was pared by 3 bases and J by 2 bases, with 4 bases of the junction left unmatched. The length of the CDR3 is 15 residues. CDR3 nucleotide sequence: TGCGCCAGCAGTGATTCCCTAGCGGGAGCCTACGAGCAGTACTTC. Protein product: CASSDSLAGAYEQYF.

The chain is built from TRBV6-1 and TRBJ2-1; no definite D call. The germline V gene has CDR1 MNHNS and CDR2 SASEGT. The CDR3 spans 14 residues. V was trimmed by 2 bases and J by 4 bases, leaving 9 bases between them. In DNA, the CDR3 is TGTGCCAGCAGTGAACCGGCGGCTTACAATGAGCAGTTCTTC. Amino acids: CASSEPAAYNEQFF.